The source of this TCR beta chain is a study of blood T cell repertoires in COVID-19. Deletions cut 7 bases from V and 0 bases from J, with 13 bases between. This CDR3 has 15 amino acids. The V gene's germline CDR1 is MNHEY and CDR2 SVGAGI. The assay was immunoSEQ multiplex PCR, and TCRdb's table has in-frame clones only and misses some. The sample lists 100,000 or so clones; approximately 85% were seen once. This clone was counted once. This chain connects TRBV6-5 to TRBJ1-3; D is uncertain. Material for sequencing was peripheral blood. The receptor was derived from a woman in her sixties with acute or convalescent COVID-19. This chain's CDR3 is CASTPVILSGNTIYF. The CDR3, as DNA: TGTGCCAGCACCCCCGTTATACTCTCTGGAAACACCATATATTTT.